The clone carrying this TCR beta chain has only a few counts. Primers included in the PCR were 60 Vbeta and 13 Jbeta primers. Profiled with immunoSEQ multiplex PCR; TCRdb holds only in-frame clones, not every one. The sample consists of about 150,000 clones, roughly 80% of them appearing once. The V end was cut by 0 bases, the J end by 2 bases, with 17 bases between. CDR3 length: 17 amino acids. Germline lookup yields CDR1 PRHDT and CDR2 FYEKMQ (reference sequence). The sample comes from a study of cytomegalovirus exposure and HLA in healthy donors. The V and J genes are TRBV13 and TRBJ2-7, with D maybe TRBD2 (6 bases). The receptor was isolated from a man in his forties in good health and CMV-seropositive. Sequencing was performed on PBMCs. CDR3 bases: TGTGCCAGCAGCTTAGGCCTTGGGGGGAGTCGGGCCTACGAGCAGTACTTC. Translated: CASSLGLGGSRAYEQYF.